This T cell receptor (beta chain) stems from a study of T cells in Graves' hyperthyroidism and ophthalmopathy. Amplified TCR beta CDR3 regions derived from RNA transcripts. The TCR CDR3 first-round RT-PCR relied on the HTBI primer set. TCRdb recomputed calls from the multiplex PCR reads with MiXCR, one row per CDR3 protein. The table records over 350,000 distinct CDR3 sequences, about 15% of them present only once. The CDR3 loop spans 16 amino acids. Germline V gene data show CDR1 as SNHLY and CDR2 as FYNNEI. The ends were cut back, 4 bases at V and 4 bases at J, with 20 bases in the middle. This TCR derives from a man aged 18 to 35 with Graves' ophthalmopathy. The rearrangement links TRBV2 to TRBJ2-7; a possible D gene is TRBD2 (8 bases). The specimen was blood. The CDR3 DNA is TGTGCCAGCAGTGGACGGGGGGGACAGCGCTATTACGAGCAGTACTTC. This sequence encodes CASSGRGGQRYYEQYF.